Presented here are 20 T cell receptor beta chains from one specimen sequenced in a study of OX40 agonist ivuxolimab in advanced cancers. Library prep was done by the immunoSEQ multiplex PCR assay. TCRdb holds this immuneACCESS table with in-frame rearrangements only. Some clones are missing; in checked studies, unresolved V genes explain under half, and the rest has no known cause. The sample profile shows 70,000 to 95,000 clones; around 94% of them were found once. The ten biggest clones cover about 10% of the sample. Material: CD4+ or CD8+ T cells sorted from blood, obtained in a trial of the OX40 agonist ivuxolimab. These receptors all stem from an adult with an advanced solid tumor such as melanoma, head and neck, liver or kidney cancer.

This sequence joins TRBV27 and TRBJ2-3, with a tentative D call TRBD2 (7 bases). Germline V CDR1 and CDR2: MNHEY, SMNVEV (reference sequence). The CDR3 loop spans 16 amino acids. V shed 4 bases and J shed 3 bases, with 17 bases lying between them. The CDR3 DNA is TGTGCCAGCAGTTCCACACTGGGGGGGCCAACAGATACGCAGTATTTT. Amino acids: CASSSTLGGPTDTQYF.

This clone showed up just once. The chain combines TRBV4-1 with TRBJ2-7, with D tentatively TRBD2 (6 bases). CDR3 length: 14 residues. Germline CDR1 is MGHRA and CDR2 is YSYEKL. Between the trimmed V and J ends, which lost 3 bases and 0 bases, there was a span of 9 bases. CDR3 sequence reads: CASSHPGLSYEQYF. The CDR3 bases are TGCGCCAGCAGCCACCCGGGACTCTCCTACGAGCAGTACTTC.

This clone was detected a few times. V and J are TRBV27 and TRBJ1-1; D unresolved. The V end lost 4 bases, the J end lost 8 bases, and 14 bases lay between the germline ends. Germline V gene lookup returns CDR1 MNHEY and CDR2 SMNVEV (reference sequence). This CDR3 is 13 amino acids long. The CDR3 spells CASSSVYSAEAFF. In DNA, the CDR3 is TGTGCCAGCAGTTCGGTTTACAGTGCGGAAGCTTTCTTT.

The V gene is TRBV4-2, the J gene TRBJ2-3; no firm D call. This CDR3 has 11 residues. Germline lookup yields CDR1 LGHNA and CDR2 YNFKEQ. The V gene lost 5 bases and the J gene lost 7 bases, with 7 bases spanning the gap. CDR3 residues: CASSSLYTQYF. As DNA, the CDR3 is TGTGCCAGCAGCTCCCTGTATACGCAGTATTTT.

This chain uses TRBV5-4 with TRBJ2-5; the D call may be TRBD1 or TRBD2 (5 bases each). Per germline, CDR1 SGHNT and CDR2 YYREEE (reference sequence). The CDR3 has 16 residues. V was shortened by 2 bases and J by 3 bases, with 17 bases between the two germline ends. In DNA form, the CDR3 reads TGTGCCAGCAGCTTTCCGACCCAGGGACCTGAAGAGACCCAGTACTTC. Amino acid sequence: CASSFPTQGPEETQYF.

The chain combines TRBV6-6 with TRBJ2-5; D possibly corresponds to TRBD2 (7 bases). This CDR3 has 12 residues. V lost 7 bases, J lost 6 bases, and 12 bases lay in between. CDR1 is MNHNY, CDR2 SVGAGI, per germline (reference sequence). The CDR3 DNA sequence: TGTGCCAGCACGGGGGGCGCGAAGACCCAGTACTTC. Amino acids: CASTGGAKTQYF.

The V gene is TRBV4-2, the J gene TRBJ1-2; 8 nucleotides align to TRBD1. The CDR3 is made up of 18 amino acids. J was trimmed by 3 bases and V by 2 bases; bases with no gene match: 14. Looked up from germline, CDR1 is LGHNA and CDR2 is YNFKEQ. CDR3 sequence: CASSQPDEDREKHYGYTF. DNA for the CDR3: TGTGCCAGCAGCCAACCCGACGAGGACAGGGAAAAACACTATGGCTACACCTTC.

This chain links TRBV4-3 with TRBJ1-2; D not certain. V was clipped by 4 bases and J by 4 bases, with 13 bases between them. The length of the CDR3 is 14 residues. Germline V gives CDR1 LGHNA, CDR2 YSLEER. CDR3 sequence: CASSRTDGGYGYTF. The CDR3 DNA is TGCGCCAGCAGCCGAACGGACGGCGGCTATGGCTACACCTTC.

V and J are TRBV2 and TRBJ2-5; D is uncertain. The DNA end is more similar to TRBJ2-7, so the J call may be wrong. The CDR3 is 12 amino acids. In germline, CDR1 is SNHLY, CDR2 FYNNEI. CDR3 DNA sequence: TGTGCCAGCAGTGATAACTCCTACGAGCAGTACTTC. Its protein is CASSDNSYEQYF.

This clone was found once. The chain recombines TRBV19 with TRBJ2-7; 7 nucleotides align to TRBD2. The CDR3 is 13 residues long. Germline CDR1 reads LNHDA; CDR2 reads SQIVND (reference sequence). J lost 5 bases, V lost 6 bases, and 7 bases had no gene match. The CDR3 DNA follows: TGTGCCAGTAGCCACGGGGGGTTCGACGAGCAGTACTTC. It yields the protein CASSHGGFDEQYF.

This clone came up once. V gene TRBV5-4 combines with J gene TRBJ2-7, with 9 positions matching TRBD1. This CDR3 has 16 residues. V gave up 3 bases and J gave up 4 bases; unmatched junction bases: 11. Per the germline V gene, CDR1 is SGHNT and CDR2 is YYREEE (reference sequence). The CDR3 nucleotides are TGTGCCAGCAGCTACAGGGGGCTGGGTCTCGCGTACGAGCAGTACTTC. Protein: CASSYRGLGLAYEQYF.

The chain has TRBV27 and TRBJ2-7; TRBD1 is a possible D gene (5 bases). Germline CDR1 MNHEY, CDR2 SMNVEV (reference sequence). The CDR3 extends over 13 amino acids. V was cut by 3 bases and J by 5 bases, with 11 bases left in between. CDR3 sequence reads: CASSFVGLNEQYF. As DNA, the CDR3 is TGTGCCAGCAGTTTTGTGGGGCTCAACGAGCAGTACTTC.

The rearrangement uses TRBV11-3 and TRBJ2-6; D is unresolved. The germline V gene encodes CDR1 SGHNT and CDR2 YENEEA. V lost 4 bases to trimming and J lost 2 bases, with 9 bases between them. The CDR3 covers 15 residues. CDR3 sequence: CASSSGGAGANVLTF. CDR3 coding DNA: TGTGCCAGCAGCTCCGGCGGAGCTGGGGCCAACGTCCTGACTTTC.

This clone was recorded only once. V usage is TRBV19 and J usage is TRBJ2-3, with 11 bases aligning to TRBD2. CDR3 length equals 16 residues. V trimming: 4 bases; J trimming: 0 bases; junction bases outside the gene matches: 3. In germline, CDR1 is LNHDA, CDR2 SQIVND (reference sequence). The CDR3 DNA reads TGTGCCAGTAGTAAACTAGCGGGAGTAAGCACAGATACGCAGTATTTT. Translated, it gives CASSKLAGVSTDTQYF.

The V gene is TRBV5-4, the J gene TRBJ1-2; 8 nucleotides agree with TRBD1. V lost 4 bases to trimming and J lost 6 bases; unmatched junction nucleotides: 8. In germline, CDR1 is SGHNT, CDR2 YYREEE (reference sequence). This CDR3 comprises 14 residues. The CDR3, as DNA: TGTGCCAGCAGCACAGGACAGGGAGTAGATGGCTACACCTTC. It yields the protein CASSTGQGVDGYTF.

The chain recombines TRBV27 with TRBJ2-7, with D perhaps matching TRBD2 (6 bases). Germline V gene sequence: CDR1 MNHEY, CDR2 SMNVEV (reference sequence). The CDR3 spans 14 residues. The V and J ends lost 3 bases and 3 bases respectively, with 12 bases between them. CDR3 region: CASSLEGTGYEQYF. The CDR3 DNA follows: TGTGCCAGCAGTTTGGAAGGGACTGGCTACGAGCAGTACTTC.

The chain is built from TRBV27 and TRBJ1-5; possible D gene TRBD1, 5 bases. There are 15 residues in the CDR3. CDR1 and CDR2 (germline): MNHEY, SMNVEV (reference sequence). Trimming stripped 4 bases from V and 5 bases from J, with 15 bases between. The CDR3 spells CASSWSGGSHQPQHF. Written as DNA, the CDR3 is TGTGCCAGCAGTTGGAGCGGGGGATCTCATCAGCCCCAGCATTTT.

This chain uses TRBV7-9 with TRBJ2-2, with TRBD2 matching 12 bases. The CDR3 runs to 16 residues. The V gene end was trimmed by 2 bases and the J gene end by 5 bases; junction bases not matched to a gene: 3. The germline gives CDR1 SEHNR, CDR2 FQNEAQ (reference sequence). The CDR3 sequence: CASSLLLAGGTGELFF. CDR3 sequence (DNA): TGTGCCAGCAGCTTACTACTAGCGGGGGGAACCGGGGAGCTGTTTTTT.

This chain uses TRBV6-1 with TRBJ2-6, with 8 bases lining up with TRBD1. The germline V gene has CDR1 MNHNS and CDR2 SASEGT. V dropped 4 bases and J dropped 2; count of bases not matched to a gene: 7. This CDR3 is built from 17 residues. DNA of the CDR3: TGTGCCAGCAGTGGAGACAGGGGACATACTGGGGCCAACGTCCTGACTTTC. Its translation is CASSGDRGHTGANVLTF.

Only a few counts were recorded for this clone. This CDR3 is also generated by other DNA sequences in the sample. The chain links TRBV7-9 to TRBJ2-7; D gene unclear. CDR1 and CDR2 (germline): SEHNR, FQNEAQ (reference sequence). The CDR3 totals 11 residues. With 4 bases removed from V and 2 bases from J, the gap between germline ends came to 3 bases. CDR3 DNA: TGTGCCAGCAGCTCGACCTACGAGCAGTACTTC. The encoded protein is CASSSTYEQYF.